The 22 T cell receptor beta chains presented below share a single source sample, sequenced in a study of cytomegalovirus exposure and HLA in healthy donors. Primers: 60 Vbeta forward and 13 Jbeta reverse. Sequencing used immunoSEQ multiplex PCR; TCRdb keeps in-frame clones, though not all of them. In the table there are some 140,000 clones, over 70% of which are singletons. Sequenced: PBMCs. All receptors come from a man aged 18-30 years in good health and CMV-seronegative.

This sequence joins TRBV6-1 and TRBJ2-1; 7 positions match TRBD1. The V and J ends lost 4 bases and 7 bases, in that order; junction bases with no gene match: 7. Looked up from germline, CDR1 is MNHNS and CDR2 is SASEGT. There are 14 residues in the CDR3. The CDR3 region is CASSGRTGENEQFF. In DNA form, the CDR3 reads TGTGCCAGCAGTGGGAGAACAGGGGAAAATGAGCAGTTCTTC.

The chain has TRBV7-2 and TRBJ2-1, with D perhaps matching TRBD2 (7 bases). Trimming left V 1 base short and J 6 bases short, with 13 bases between. The CDR3 is 15 residues long. The germline gives CDR1 SGHTA, CDR2 FQGNSA. The CDR3 DNA is TGTGCCAGCAGCTTAGGGGGGGGCCTCGGCAATGAGCAGTTCTTC. This gives the protein CASSLGGGLGNEQFF.

The J gene is TRBJ2-2, the V gene TRBV5-1, with 11 bases that match TRBD2. The CDR3 is 20 amino acids. Germline values: CDR1 SGHRS, CDR2 YFSETQ. The ends lost 1 base at V and 1 base at J; junction bases unmatched: 12. CDR3 in DNA: TGCGCCAGCAGCTTGAGGGGCGGCACTAGCGGGGGCCTGAACACCGGGGAGCTGTTTTTT. Amino acids: CASSLRGGTSGGLNTGELFF. Together with reference TRBV5-1 and TRBJ2-2, the CDR3 gives the full variable domain: KAGVTQTPRYLIKTRGQQVTLSCSPISGHRSVSWYQQTPGQGLQFLFEYFSETQRNKGNFPGRFSGRQFSNSRSEMNVSTLELGDSALYLCASSLRGGTSGGLNTGELFFGEGSRLTVL.

J is TRBJ2-3 and V is TRBV11-2; 13 bases map to TRBD2. The CDR3 sequence is 18 residues long. Germline CDR1 is SGHAT and CDR2 is FQNNGV. J was trimmed by 5 bases and V by 2 bases; bases with no gene match: 10. The CDR3 is CASSLLRLAGGRGDTQYF. CDR3 in DNA: TGTGCCAGCAGCTTACTACGACTAGCGGGGGGCCGAGGAGATACGCAGTATTTT.

The chain carries TRBV13 and TRBJ2-5; no reliable D call. This CDR3 contains 13 residues. V shed 0 bases and J shed 5 bases, with 7 bases lying between them. CDR1 and CDR2 from the germline V gene are PRHDT and FYEKMQ (reference sequence). CDR3 protein: CASSLGGRETQYF. The CDR3 nucleotides read TGTGCCAGCAGCTTAGGGGGCAGGGAGACCCAGTACTTC.

The V gene is TRBV19, the J gene TRBJ1-2; no clear D. Germline V lookup: CDR1 LNHDA, CDR2 SQIVND (reference sequence). CDR3 length: 13 residues. Trimming removed 5 bases at V and 6 bases at J, with 13 bases between. The CDR3 sequence: CASSHGPGNGYTF. Written as DNA, the CDR3 is TGTGCCAGTAGTCATGGGCCGGGGAATGGCTACACCTTC.

The CDR3 nucleotides are TGTGCCAGCAGCGTAGCACAGAGCTATGGCTACACCTTC. Its protein is CASSVAQSYGYTF. The J gene is TRBJ1-2, the V gene TRBV9; no firm D call. Per germline, CDR1 SGDLS and CDR2 YYNGEE. Trimming took 0 bases from V and 4 from J, leaving 7 bases between them. This CDR3 comprises 13 residues.

The gene calls are TRBV7-9 and TRBJ2-1; weak D call: TRBD2 (6 bases). The CDR3 is made up of 15 amino acids. From germline, CDR1 is SEHNR and CDR2 FQNEAQ (reference sequence). Trimming cost V 5 bases and J 7 bases, with 18 bases left between them. CDR3 protein: CASSAAGGGLNEQFF. The CDR3, as DNA: TGTGCCAGCAGCGCTGCGGGTGGAGGGTTGAATGAGCAGTTCTTC.

This clone appeared a few times. The rearrangement joins TRBV6-6 to TRBJ1-1; D remains ambiguous. The V gene lost 5 bases and the J gene lost 1 base, with 11 bases spanning the gap. This CDR3 region has 14 residues. Germline V lookup: CDR1 MNHNY, CDR2 SVGAGI (reference sequence). The CDR3 nucleotides read TGTGCCAGCAGTGGGTGGTGGGCGAACACTGAAGCTTTCTTT. Protein: CASSGWWANTEAFF.

V and J are TRBV5-1 and TRBJ1-1, with D tentatively TRBD1 (6 bases). V shed 0 bases and J shed 11 bases, with 17 bases lying between them. CDR3 length: 14 residues. Germline values: CDR1 SGHRS, CDR2 YFSETQ. CDR3 nucleotide sequence: TGCGCCAGCAGCTTGGATGGTACACCAGGGGTGGCTTTCTTT. Its translation is CASSLDGTPGVAFF.

The chain uses TRBV10-3 and TRBJ2-7, with 10 nucleotides matching TRBD1. Germline CDR1 reads ENHRY; CDR2 reads SYGVKD. Trimming at V came to 6 bases and at J to 4 bases, leaving 12 bases not matched to a gene. CDR3 length equals 16 residues. CDR3 in amino acids: CAIRYTLDRGSYEQYF. CDR3 bases: TGTGCCATCAGATACACTCTGGACAGGGGGTCTTACGAGCAGTACTTC.

This rearrangement joins TRBV11-2 to TRBJ2-1; 10 bases are a match to TRBD2. CDR3 length: 16 amino acids. Germline loops: CDR1 SGHAT, CDR2 FQNNGV. The J segment lost 4 bases and the V segment lost 5 bases, leaving 8 bases of the junction unmatched. The CDR3 DNA follows: TGTGCCAGCAGCCGAGGGGGACTAGCGTTTTACAATGAGCAGTTCTTC. This gives the protein CASSRGGLAFYNEQFF.

The chain employs TRBV18 and TRBJ2-7; D might be TRBD1 (6 bases). This CDR3 has 14 amino acids. Germline CDR1 reads KGHSH; CDR2 reads LQKENI. Between the trimmed V and J ends, which lost 2 bases and 2 bases, there was a span of 10 bases. CDR3 residues: CASSPYREAYEQYF. Written as DNA, the CDR3 is TGTGCCAGCTCACCATACAGGGAAGCCTACGAGCAGTACTTC.

This chain joins TRBV7-9 and TRBJ2-1; no firm D call. The CDR3 is 14 residues long. Germline CDR1 and CDR2: SEHNR and FQNEAQ (reference sequence). The ends were cut back, 3 bases at V and 7 bases at J, with 13 bases in the middle. The CDR3: CASSFPPRVNEQFF. The DNA of the CDR3 is TGTGCCAGCAGCTTCCCGCCCCGGGTGAATGAGCAGTTCTTC.

This chain joins TRBV7-9 and TRBJ1-6; 7 positions match TRBD1. The length of the CDR3 is 14 residues. V trimming: 4 bases; J trimming: 14 bases; junction bases outside the gene matches: 11. Per germline, CDR1 SEHNR and CDR2 FQNEAQ (reference sequence). CDR3 in amino acids: CASSSGTALVALHF. The CDR3 nucleotides read TGTGCCAGCAGCTCGGGGACAGCACTCGTGGCCCTCCACTTT. The entire variable domain, with the rest obtained from reference TRBV7-9 and TRBJ1-6, is as follows: DTGVSQNPRHKITKRGQNVTFRCDPISEHNRLYWYRQTLGQGPEFLTYFQNEAQLEKSRLLSDRFSAERPKGSFSTLEIQRTEQGDSAMYLCASSSGTALVALHFGNGTRLTVT.

The chain joins TRBV18 to TRBJ1-6; 7 bases line up with TRBD1. The V gene's germline CDR1 is KGHSH and CDR2 LQKENI. V trimming: 5 bases; J trimming: 9 bases; junction bases outside the gene matches: 13. The CDR3 covers 16 residues. The DNA for the CDR3 is TGTGCCAGCTCAGTTCGACAGGGATTGGCGGGTTCACCCCTCCACTTT. Its protein product is CASSVRQGLAGSPLHF.

The count of this clone is one. The genes are TRBV7-8 and TRBJ1-3; 10 nucleotides align to TRBD1. Trimming removed 4 bases from V and 2 bases from J; junction bases left unmatched: 5. This CDR3 spans 16 amino acids. From germline, CDR1 is SGHVS and CDR2 FQNEAQ. The CDR3 bases are TGTGCCAGCAGCTCGGACAGGGGGTCGACTGGAAACACCATATATTTT. The encoded protein is CASSSDRGSTGNTIYF.

The chain uses TRBV5-1 and TRBJ1-2, with TRBD1 matching over 7 bases. CDR3 length: 16 amino acids. Per the germline V gene, CDR1 is SGHRS and CDR2 is YFSETQ. V lost 0 bases and J lost 3; bases outside the gene matches: 8. The CDR3 region has the DNA TGCGCCAGCAGCTTGGACTCGACAGGGCCGGACTATGGCTACACCTTC. Translated, it gives CASSLDSTGPDYGYTF. Complete variable domain (other parts from reference TRBV5-1 and TRBJ1-2): KAGVTQTPRYLIKTRGQQVTLSCSPISGHRSVSWYQQTPGQGLQFLFEYFSETQRNKGNFPGRFSGRQFSNSRSEMNVSTLELGDSALYLCASSLDSTGPDYGYTFGSGTRLTVV.

This chain joins TRBV7-9 and TRBJ2-7; 8 bases match TRBD1. The ends lost 5 bases at V and 6 bases at J; junction bases unmatched: 12. Germline CDR1 and CDR2: SEHNR and FQNEAQ (reference sequence). The CDR3 runs to 15 residues. The CDR3 spells CASSPTGQGLSEQYF. DNA of the CDR3: TGTGCCAGCAGCCCAACTGGACAGGGATTAAGCGAGCAGTACTTC.

The chain employs TRBV18 and TRBJ1-5; D gene uncertain. CDR3 length: 14 residues. Trimming took 1 base from V and 11 from J, leaving 15 bases between them. CDR1 and CDR2 (germline): KGHSH, LQKENI. The CDR3: CASSPLGEGGTQHF. The CDR3 DNA reads as TGTGCCAGCTCACCACTCGGGGAGGGTGGGACCCAGCATTTT.

The V gene is TRBV7-9, the J gene TRBJ2-1; D is possibly TRBD1 (6 bases). There are 16 residues in the CDR3. CDR1 SEHNR and CDR2 FQNEAQ come from the germline V gene (reference sequence). The V end lost 5 bases, the J end lost 0 bases, and 14 bases lay between the germline ends. In DNA form, the CDR3 reads TGTGCCAGCAGCCCACAAGGGACAAGCTCCTACAATGAGCAGTTCTTC. Its protein is CASSPQGTSSYNEQFF.

This clone was found a few times. The chain carries TRBV7-2 and TRBJ1-2; D perhaps matches TRBD1 (5 bases). There are 16 residues in the CDR3. Trimming left V 7 bases short and J 5 bases short, with 23 bases between. CDR1 SGHTA and CDR2 FQGNSA come from the germline V gene. The CDR3 loop reads CASTSTGERRGYGYTF. Here the CDR3 DNA reads TGTGCCAGCACCAGCACGGGGGAGCGGCGGGGGTATGGCTACACCTTC.